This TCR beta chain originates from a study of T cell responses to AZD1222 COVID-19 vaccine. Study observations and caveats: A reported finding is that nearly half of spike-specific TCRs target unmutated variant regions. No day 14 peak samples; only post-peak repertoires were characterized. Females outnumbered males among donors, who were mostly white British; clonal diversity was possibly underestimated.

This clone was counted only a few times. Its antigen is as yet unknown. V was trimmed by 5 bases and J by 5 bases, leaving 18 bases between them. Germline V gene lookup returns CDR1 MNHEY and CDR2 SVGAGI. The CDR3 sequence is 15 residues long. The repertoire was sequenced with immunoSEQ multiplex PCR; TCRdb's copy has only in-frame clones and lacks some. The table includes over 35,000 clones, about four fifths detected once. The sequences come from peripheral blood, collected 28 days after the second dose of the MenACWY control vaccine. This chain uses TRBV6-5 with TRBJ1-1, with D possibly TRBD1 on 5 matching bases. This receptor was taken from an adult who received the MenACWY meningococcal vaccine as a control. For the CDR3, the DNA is TGTGCCAGCAGTCCGTTGGGGGGTCATCGGACTGAAGCTTTCTTT. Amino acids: CASSPLGGHRTEAFF.